This T cell receptor beta chain was sequenced for a study of blood T cell repertoires in COVID-19. Study background: COVID-19 samples, acute and convalescent, were from the United States, Italy and Spain. Nucleic acid was either cDNA or gDNA, and it came from T cells, B-cell-depleted T cells, or PBMCs.

Authors' processing steps: Nucleated cell number was recorded as an estimate derived from reference gene primer amplification. TCRdb's copy holds only in-frame clones and misses some; the assay was immunoSEQ multiplex PCR. D and trimming come from the DNA, and the V and J calls and clone size come from that table. The sample has roughly 40,000 clones; roughly nine tenths are singletons. Germline CDR1 is SGHRS and CDR2 is YFSETQ. Trimming cost V 4 bases and J 7 bases, with 9 bases left between them. The CDR3 runs to 12 residues. V and J are TRBV5-1 and TRBJ2-4; D is perhaps TRBD2 (6 bases). Sequenced sample: peripheral blood. The sequence was collected from a man aged 45-65 years in a cohort sampled during active COVID-19. CDR3 nucleotides: TGCGCCAGCAGCACGGCGGGGAACATTCAGTACTTC. This translates into CASSTAGNIQYF.